The 25 T cell receptor beta chains listed next were all sequenced from one sample in a study of cytomegalovirus exposure and HLA in healthy donors. 60 Vbeta and 13 Jbeta primers were used in PCR. Sequencing used immunoSEQ multiplex PCR; TCRdb keeps in-frame clones, though not all of them. The sample has about 170,000 clones, under 80% seen once; the top ten hold roughly 2%. Sequenced: PBMCs. The origin of the receptors is a female donor in good health and CMV-seronegative.

The chain recombines TRBV6-5 with TRBJ1-4; D is possibly TRBD1 (5 bases). Germline values: CDR1 MNHEY, CDR2 SVGAGI. Trimming removed 6 bases at V and 5 bases at J, with 16 bases between. This CDR3 contains 15 residues. This chain's CDR3 is CASREGWGGNEKLFF. DNA of the CDR3: TGTGCCAGCAGAGAGGGGTGGGGGGGGAATGAAAAACTGTTTTTT.

The gene calls are TRBV21-1 and TRBJ1-1. TRBV21-1 is a recognized pseudogene. CDR3 length: 16 amino acids. CDR3 coding DNA: TGTGCCAGCAGCAAAGGTGGTGAGGGCTTAGGAACTGAAGCTTTCTTT. Its protein product is CASSKGGEGLGTEAFF.

The V and J genes are TRBV7-3 and TRBJ2-5, with D unclear. The V gene's germline CDR1 is SGHTA and CDR2 FQGTGA. CDR3 size: 16 residues. The V gene lost 0 bases and the J gene lost 3 bases, with 14 bases spanning the gap. For the CDR3, the DNA is TGTGCCAGCAGCTTAACTGGTCGGCGGAACGAAGAGACCCAGTACTTC. Translating gives CASSLTGRRNEETQYF.

The chain couples TRBV18 to TRBJ2-1; D uncertain. In germline, CDR1 is KGHSH, CDR2 LQKENI. The CDR3 is made up of 12 amino acids. V was pared by 2 bases and J by 10 bases, with 9 bases between. The CDR3 DNA is TGTGCCAGCTCACCATTTGGGCCCGAGCAGTTCTTC. This codes for CASSPFGPEQFF. Together with reference TRBV18 and TRBJ2-1, the CDR3 gives the full variable domain: NAGVMQNPRHLVRRRGQEARLRCSPMKGHSHVYWYRQLPEEGLKFMVYLQKENIIDESGMPKERFSAEFPKEGPSILRIQQVVRGDSAAYFCASSPFGPEQFFGPGTRLTVL.

The chain is built from TRBV19 and TRBJ2-1; TRBD2 is a possible D gene (6 bases). Germline V lookup: CDR1 LNHDA, CDR2 SQIVND (reference sequence). The CDR3 loop spans 12 amino acids. Trimming stripped 7 bases from V and 9 bases from J, with 13 bases between. CDR3 sequence (DNA): TGTGCCAGTACCGCCGGGACTCCTGAGCAGTTCTTC. Protein product: CASTAGTPEQFF.

Only a few counts were recorded for this clone. The chain recombines TRBV27 with TRBJ2-1; 13 bases are shared with TRBD2. Trimming at V came to 6 bases and at J to 8 bases, leaving 7 bases not matched to a gene. The CDR3 runs 15 residues. In germline, CDR1 is MNHEY, CDR2 SMNVEV (reference sequence). The CDR3 spells CASRPTSGRIHEQFF. CDR3 nucleotides: TGTGCCAGCAGACCGACTAGCGGGAGGATCCATGAGCAGTTCTTC.

The rearrangement joins TRBV2 to TRBJ1-6; D possibly corresponds to TRBD1 (5 bases). There are 17 residues in the CDR3. Trimming stripped 0 bases from V and 4 bases from J, with 13 bases between. Germline V gives CDR1 SNHLY, CDR2 FYNNEI. This CDR3 reads CASSEALLTAYNSPLHF. CDR3 sequence (DNA): TGTGCCAGCAGTGAAGCGCTTTTGACAGCTTATAATTCACCCCTCCACTTT.

This sequence joins TRBV7-2 and TRBJ1-5; maybe TRBD1 (6 bases). V dropped 1 base and J dropped 5 bases, with 15 bases sitting between them. The CDR3 spans 16 residues. Germline values: CDR1 SGHTA, CDR2 FQGNSA. The CDR3 DNA reads as TGTGCCAGCAGCTTAGGGGTATCACAGGGTTATCAGCCCCAGCATTTT. The encoded protein is CASSLGVSQGYQPQHF.

The genes are TRBV19 and TRBJ2-6; 9 bases match TRBD1. CDR1 LNHDA and CDR2 SQIVND come from the germline V gene (reference sequence). Germline trimming cut 5 bases from V and 1 base from J; bases unmatched to any gene: 9. This CDR3 spans 18 amino acids. The CDR3 DNA is TGTGCCAGTAGTGACTCCGGGACAGGGTTTTCTGGGGCCAACGTCCTGACTTTC. It is translated as CASSDSGTGFSGANVLTF.

The V and J genes are TRBV5-4 and TRBJ2-3; D possibly corresponds to TRBD2 (6 bases). CDR1 is SGHNT, CDR2 YYREEE, per germline (reference sequence). The V and J ends lost 4 bases and 3 bases respectively, with 15 bases between them. The CDR3 spans 15 residues. This CDR3 reads CASSPETAGTDTQYF. For the CDR3, the DNA is TGTGCCAGCAGCCCCGAGACCGCGGGAACAGATACGCAGTATTTT.

The genes are TRBV4-1 and TRBJ1-3; D is ambiguous. Germline V lookup: CDR1 MGHRA, CDR2 YSYEKL. This CDR3 comprises 15 residues. V shed 4 bases and J shed 0 bases, with 10 bases lying between them. In nucleotides, the CDR3 is TGCGCCAGCAGCCCCCAGGCGCTCTCTGGAAACACCATATATTTT. Residues: CASSPQALSGNTIYF.

V usage is TRBV18 and J usage is TRBJ1-1; maybe TRBD1 (5 bases). The CDR3 has 14 residues. V dropped 0 bases and J dropped 10 bases, with 15 bases sitting between them. Germline CDR1 reads KGHSH; CDR2 reads LQKENI. The CDR3, as DNA: TGTGCCAGCTCACCACCTTCCCCCAGGGTTGGAGCTTTCTTT. Translating gives CASSPPSPRVGAFF.

This clone has only a few counts. The chain recombines TRBV25-1 with TRBJ2-4; maybe TRBD2 (6 bases). Per germline, CDR1 MGHDK and CDR2 SYGVNS. The CDR3 consists of 13 residues. The ends were cut back, 3 bases at V and 11 bases at J, with 14 bases in the middle. CDR3 coding DNA: TGTGCCAGCAGTGACCTCCCGGGGGTGGTTCAGTACTTC. Its protein product is CASSDLPGVVQYF.

J is TRBJ1-1 and V is TRBV6-5, with 9 nucleotides matching TRBD1. J was trimmed by 5 bases and V by 4 bases; bases with no gene match: 5. This CDR3 is 14 amino acids long. Germline CDR1 is MNHEY and CDR2 is SVGAGI. In nucleotides, the CDR3 is TGTGCCAGCAGTTTACAGGGGGCACGAACTGAAGCTTTCTTT. Translating gives CASSLQGARTEAFF.

This clone was detected only a few times. The gene calls are TRBV6-5 and TRBJ1-6; D call uncertain. The CDR3 contains 14 residues. V dropped 6 bases and J dropped 4 bases, with 10 bases sitting between them. The germline CDR1 and CDR2 sequences are MNHEY and SVGAGI. The CDR3 region is CASRSVQYNSPLHF. The CDR3 nucleotides are TGTGCCAGCAGATCGGTCCAATATAATTCACCCCTCCACTTT.

This chain uses TRBV6-5 with TRBJ1-1; D might be TRBD1 (5 bases). The ends were cut back, 4 bases at V and 1 base at J, with 10 bases in the middle. The length of the CDR3 is 14 residues. The germline V gene has CDR1 MNHEY and CDR2 SVGAGI. CDR3 sequence reads: CASSFRRENTEAFF. The CDR3, as DNA: TGTGCCAGCAGTTTCCGCAGGGAGAACACTGAAGCTTTCTTT.

The gene calls are TRBV5-4 and TRBJ1-1; 7 positions agree with TRBD1. In germline, CDR1 is SGHNT, CDR2 YYREEE (reference sequence). This CDR3 is 15 amino acids long. Unmatched junction bases numbered 7, after V lost 4 bases and J lost 1 base. The CDR3 reads CASSTSRGTNTEAFF. In nucleotides, the CDR3 is TGTGCCAGCAGCACCTCCAGGGGGACGAACACTGAAGCTTTCTTT.

The rearrangement links TRBV5-1 to TRBJ2-2, with TRBD1 matching 7 bases. Germline CDR1 and CDR2: SGHRS and YFSETQ. This CDR3 is built from 15 residues. V shed 0 bases, J shed 4 bases, and the junction held 3 bases outside the gene matches. CDR3 in DNA: TGCGCCAGCAGCTTGGACAGGGGCGGCACCGGGGAGCTGTTTTTT. Protein product: CASSLDRGGTGELFF.

The chain recombines TRBV5-1 with TRBJ2-5; 12 nucleotides agree with TRBD1. The assigned J gene may be wrong: the sequence end matches TRBJ2-7 better. Germline CDR1 is SGHRS and CDR2 is YFSETQ. The CDR3 has 17 residues. CDR3 nucleotides: TGCGCCAGCAGCCTAGGGACAGGGGGCCCTCCGCCCTACGAGCAGTACTTC. It yields the protein CASSLGTGGPPPYEQYF.

V gene TRBV5-1 combines with J gene TRBJ1-6; 7 bases line up with TRBD1. V was pared by 4 bases and J by 5 bases, with 6 bases of the junction left unmatched. Germline lookup yields CDR1 SGHRS and CDR2 YFSETQ. The length of the CDR3 is 15 residues. The CDR3 protein is CASSLRTGDNSPLHF. DNA for the CDR3: TGCGCCAGCAGCCTGAGGACAGGAGATAATTCACCCCTCCACTTT.

The chain is built from TRBV6-1 and TRBJ2-2; perhaps TRBD2 as D (6 bases). V lost 5 bases to trimming and J lost 1 base, with 11 bases between them. The CDR3 length is 15 residues. Germline loops: CDR1 MNHNS, CDR2 SASEGT. The CDR3 DNA follows: TGTGCCAGCAGTCCTCGGGACTTGAACACCGGGGAGCTGTTTTTT. Its protein product is CASSPRDLNTGELFF.

The rearrangement links TRBV10-3 to TRBJ1-5; TRBD1 is a possible D gene (6 bases). The CDR3 has 14 residues. CDR1 and CDR2 from the germline V gene are ENHRY and SYGVKD. V lost 3 bases to trimming and J lost 9 bases, with 15 bases between them. CDR3 region: CAISDAGGGRPQHF. The CDR3 coding sequence is TGTGCCATCAGTGACGCGGGAGGGGGTCGGCCCCAGCATTTT.

The chain carries TRBV7-3 and TRBJ2-1, with a possible D match to TRBD2 (5 bases). This CDR3 is built from 12 residues. CDR1 and CDR2 (germline): SGHTA, FQGTGA. Between the trimmed V and J ends, which lost 5 bases and 10 bases, there was a span of 12 bases. The DNA for the CDR3 is TGTGCCAGCAGCCCCTTTCCGGGAGAGCAGTTCTTC. Translated, it gives CASSPFPGEQFF.

Points on this clone: The junction differs from germline at one of its ends, possibly a read error. This chain links TRBV5-4 with TRBJ2-2, with a tentative D call TRBD1 (6 bases). The CDR3 has 16 residues. Germline V gene sequence: CDR1 SGHNT, CDR2 YYREEE (reference sequence). The CDR3 is CAGGEDRASNTEELFF. DNA of the CDR3: TGTGCCGGGGGAGAGGACAGAGCATCGAACACCGAGGAGCTGTTTTTT. The whole variable domain, filled in from reference TRBV5-4 and TRBJ2-2, reads ETGVTQSPTHLIKTRGQQVTLRCSSQSGHNTVSWYQQALGQGPQFIFQYYREEENGRGNFPPRFSGLQFPNYSSELNVNALELDDSALYLCAGGEDRASNTEELFFGEGSRLTVL.

The CDR3 coding sequence is TGTGCCAGCAGCCAGAGGGTCGGGGGGACCACCTTCGGCTACAATGAGCAGTTCTTC. This encodes CASSQRVGGTTFGYNEQFF. This sequence joins TRBV14 and TRBJ2-1; TRBD2 agrees at 7 bases. The V gene end was trimmed by 3 bases and the J gene end by 3 bases; junction bases not matched to a gene: 17. The CDR3 totals 19 residues. The germline V gene encodes CDR1 SGHDN and CDR2 FVKESK.